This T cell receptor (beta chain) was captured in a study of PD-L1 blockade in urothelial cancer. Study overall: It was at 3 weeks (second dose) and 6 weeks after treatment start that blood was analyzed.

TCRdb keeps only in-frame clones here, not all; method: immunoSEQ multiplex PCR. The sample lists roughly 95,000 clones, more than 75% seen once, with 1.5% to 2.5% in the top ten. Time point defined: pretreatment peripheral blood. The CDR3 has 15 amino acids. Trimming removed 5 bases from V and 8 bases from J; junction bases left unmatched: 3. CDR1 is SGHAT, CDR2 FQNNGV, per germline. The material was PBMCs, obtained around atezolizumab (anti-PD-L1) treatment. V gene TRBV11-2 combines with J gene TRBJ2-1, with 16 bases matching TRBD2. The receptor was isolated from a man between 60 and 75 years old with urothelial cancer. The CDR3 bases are TGTGCCAGCAGCACGGGACTAGCGGGAGGGGATGAGCAGTTCTTC. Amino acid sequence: CASSTGLAGGDEQFF.